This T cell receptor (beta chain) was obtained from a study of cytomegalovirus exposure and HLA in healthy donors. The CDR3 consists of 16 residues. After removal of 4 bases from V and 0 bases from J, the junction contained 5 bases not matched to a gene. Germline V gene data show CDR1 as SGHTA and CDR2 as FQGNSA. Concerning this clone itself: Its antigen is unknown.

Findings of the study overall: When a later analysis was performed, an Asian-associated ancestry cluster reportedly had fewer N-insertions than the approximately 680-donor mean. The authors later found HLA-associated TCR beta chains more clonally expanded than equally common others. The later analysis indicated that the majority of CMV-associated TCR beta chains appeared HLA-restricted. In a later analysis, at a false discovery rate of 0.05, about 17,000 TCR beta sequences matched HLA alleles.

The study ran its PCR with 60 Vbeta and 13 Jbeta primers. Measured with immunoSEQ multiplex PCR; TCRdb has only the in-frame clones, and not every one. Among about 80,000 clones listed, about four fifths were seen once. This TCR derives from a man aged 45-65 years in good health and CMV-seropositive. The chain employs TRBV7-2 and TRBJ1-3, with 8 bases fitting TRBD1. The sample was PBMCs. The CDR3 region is CASSWDRPSSGNTIYF. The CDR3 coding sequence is TGTGCCAGCAGCTGGGACAGGCCTAGCTCTGGAAACACCATATATTTT.